What follows describes a single T cell receptor beta chain. This sample was taken from a study of blood T cell repertoires in COVID-19. Study overall: T cells, B-cell-depleted T cells, or PBMCs supplied cDNA or gDNA.

Sequencing used immunoSEQ multiplex PCR; TCRdb keeps in-frame clones, though not all of them. The repertoire includes about 260,000 clones, less than 90% of them detected once, and 3.5% to 4.5% sits in the top ten. Trimming stripped 5 bases from V and 0 bases from J, with 11 bases between. The CDR3 is made up of 15 amino acids. Germline CDR1 MNHEY, CDR2 SMNVEV (reference sequence). The chain employs TRBV27 and TRBJ2-1; the D is unclear. The clonotype comes from a man between 60 and 70 years old who had recovered from COVID-19. The sample was peripheral blood. The CDR3 spells CASSPQRLSYNEQFF. CDR3 nucleotides: TGTGCCAGCAGTCCGCAGCGACTCTCCTACAATGAGCAGTTCTTC.